This TCR beta chain was documented in a study of T cell changes during pregnancy in multiple sclerosis. Clones were read by immunoSEQ multiplex PCR, and TCRdb kept only the in-frame ones, dropping some. The sample includes about 41,000 clones, 90% of them seen just once. Material: CD8+ T cells from peripheral blood mononuclear cells, obtained in the first trimester of pregnancy. The TCR was taken from a female donor with multiple sclerosis, enrolled in a pregnancy study.

The CDR3 coding sequence is TGCGCCAGCAGCCAAGTTGGGCTAGCACAAGAGACCCAGTACTTC. Protein product: CASSQVGLAQETQYF. V and J are TRBV4-1 and TRBJ2-5; D may be TRBD2 (5 bases). The germline V and J ends were trimmed by 1 base and 2 bases, with 11 bases remaining between them. Looked up from germline, CDR1 is MGHRA and CDR2 is YSYEKL. The CDR3 is 15 amino acids.